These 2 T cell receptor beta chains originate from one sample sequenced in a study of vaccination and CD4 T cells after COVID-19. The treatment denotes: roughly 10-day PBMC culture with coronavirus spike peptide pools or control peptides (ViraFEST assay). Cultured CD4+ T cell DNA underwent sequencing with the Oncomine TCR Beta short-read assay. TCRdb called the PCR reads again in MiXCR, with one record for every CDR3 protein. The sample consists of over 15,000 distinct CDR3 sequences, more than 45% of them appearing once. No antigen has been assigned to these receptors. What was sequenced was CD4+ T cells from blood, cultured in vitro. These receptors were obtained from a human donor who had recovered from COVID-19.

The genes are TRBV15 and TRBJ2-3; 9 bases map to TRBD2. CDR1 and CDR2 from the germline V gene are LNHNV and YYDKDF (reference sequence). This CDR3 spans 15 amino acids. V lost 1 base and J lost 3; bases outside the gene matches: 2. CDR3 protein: CATSRGLAGTDTQYF. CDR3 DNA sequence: TGTGCCACCAGCAGAGGGCTAGCGGGGACAGATACGCAGTATTTT.

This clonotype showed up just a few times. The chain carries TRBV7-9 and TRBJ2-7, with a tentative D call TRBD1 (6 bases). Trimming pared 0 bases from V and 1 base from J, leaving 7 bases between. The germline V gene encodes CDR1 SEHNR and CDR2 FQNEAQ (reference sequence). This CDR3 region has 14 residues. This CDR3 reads CASSLATGSYEQYF. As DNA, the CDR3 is TGTGCCAGCAGCTTAGCCACAGGGTCCTACGAGCAGTACTTC.